The 10 T cell receptor beta chains given below trace back to one sample, sequenced in a study of Graves' ophthalmopathy and Graves' hyperthyroidism. From RNA, the CDR3 regions of TCR beta chains were amplified and sequenced. The library came from an HTBI-primed first-round RT-PCR and a second-round multiplex PCR. TCRdb fed the multiplex PCR reads into MiXCR, producing one record per CDR3 protein. The sample records roughly 400,000 distinct CDR3 sequences, 15% to 20% being singletons. The sequenced sample consisted of peripheral blood. The receptors derive from an adult woman with stable Graves' hyperthyroidism.

This clonotype was recorded many times. This rearrangement joins TRBV6-5 to TRBJ2-2, with TRBD1 identical over 11 bases. The CDR3 contains 17 residues. The germline V gene has CDR1 MNHEY and CDR2 SVGAGI. The J segment lost 4 bases and the V segment lost 0 bases, leaving 4 bases of the junction unmatched. The CDR3 loop reads CASSYSDRGLGTGELFF. The CDR3 region has the DNA TGTGCCAGCAGTTACTCGGACAGGGGGCTAGGCACCGGGGAGCTGTTTTTT.

This clonotype was detected only a few times. The chain links TRBV13 to TRBJ1-6; 9 bases match TRBD1. This CDR3 contains 15 residues. V lost 5 bases to trimming and J lost 9 bases; unmatched junction nucleotides: 8. Germline CDR1 PRHDT, CDR2 FYEKMQ (reference sequence). CDR3 residues: CASSTRTGVGSPLHF. CDR3 in DNA: TGTGCCAGCAGCACCCGGACAGGGGTGGGTTCACCCCTCCACTTT. The whole variable domain, filled in from reference TRBV13 and TRBJ1-6, reads AAGVIQSPRHLIKEKRETATLKCYPIPRHDTVYWYQQGPGQDPQFLISFYEKMQSDKGSIPDRFSAQQFSDYHSELNMSSLELGDSALYFCASSTRTGVGSPLHFGNGTRLTVT.

This clonotype was seen repeatedly, ten times or more. This chain uses TRBV4-2 with TRBJ1-5; D is uncertain. Germline loops: CDR1 LGHNA, CDR2 YNFKEQ. There are 18 residues in the CDR3. Trimming stripped 4 bases from V and 1 base from J, with 20 bases between. CDR3 amino acids: CASSLLPHAGSSNQPQHF. In DNA, the CDR3 is TGTGCCAGCAGCCTCCTCCCACACGCGGGGTCGAGCAATCAGCCCCAGCATTTT.

This clonotype was seen at least ten times. The chain couples TRBV20-1 to TRBJ2-5; 9 bases match TRBD1. V shed 0 bases and J 3 bases; nucleotides not matched to a gene: 11. Germline CDR1 and CDR2: DFQATT and SNEGSKA (reference sequence). The CDR3 extends over 17 amino acids. CDR3 DNA sequence: TGCAGTGCTAGAGAATTAGGGACAGGGATAGGAGAAGAGACCCAGTACTTC. Amino acid sequence: CSARELGTGIGEETQYF.

This clonotype was recorded a few times. This chain uses TRBV7-2 with TRBJ2-7; 8 bases align to TRBD1. The CDR3 consists of 17 residues. Germline lookup yields CDR1 SGHTA and CDR2 FQGNSA. Trimming cost V 4 bases and J 5 bases; bases outside gene matches: 16. CDR3 sequence (DNA): TGTGCCAGCAGCTCTAGAGGGCGGACAGGGAGGCAGGACGAGCAGTACTTC. It translates to CASSSRGRTGRQDEQYF.

This clonotype was seen at least ten times. The chain has TRBV19 and TRBJ1-1; possibly TRBD1 for D (5 bases). Trimming shortened V by 5 bases and J by 7 bases, and 11 bases separated the two germline ends. The CDR3 extends over 12 amino acids. CDR1 is LNHDA, CDR2 SQIVND, per germline (reference sequence). CDR3 sequence (DNA): TGTGCCAGTAGTGTCCGGGGCGGTGAAGCTTTCTTT. This translates into CASSVRGGEAFF. The full variable domain, completed using reference TRBV19 and TRBJ1-1, is DGGITQSPKYLFRKEGQNVTLSCEQNLNHDAMYWYRQDPGQGLRLIYYSQIVNDFQKGDIAEGYSVSREKKESFPLTVTSAQKNPTAFYLCASSVRGGEAFFGQGTRLTVV.

In this sample, this clonotype turned up many times. The CDR3 DNA reads TGTGCCTGGAGTAGGTCCTACGAGCAGTACTTC. Translating it yields CAWSRSYEQYF. The V and J genes are TRBV30 and TRBJ2-7; D is ambiguous. Germline CDR1 GTSNPN, CDR2 SVGIG (reference sequence). This CDR3 is 11 amino acids long. The germline V and J ends were trimmed by 2 bases and 1 base, with 3 bases remaining between them.

Many counts were recorded for this clonotype. This chain joins TRBV6-1 and TRBJ2-7; TRBD1 might be the D (5 bases). Germline CDR1 is MNHNS and CDR2 is SASEGT. This CDR3 has 13 residues. V shed 4 bases and J shed 3 bases, with 10 bases lying between them. For the CDR3, the DNA is TGTGCCAGCAGTGCCAAAACAGGCTACGAGCAGTACTTC. Translating gives CASSAKTGYEQYF.

This clonotype was seen repeatedly, ten times or more. V is TRBV29-1 and J is TRBJ2-5, with 7 bases fitting TRBD1. CDR1 and CDR2 from the germline V gene are SQVTM and ANQGSEA. There are 14 residues in the CDR3. The CDR3 region has the DNA TGCTTCCCCACCCCACAGGGGTCAAAGGAGACCCAGTACTTC. Its protein is CFPTPQGSKETQYF. The full variable domain, with the rest looked up from reference TRBV29-1 and TRBJ2-5, is SAVISQKPSRDICQRGTSLTIQCQVDSQVTMMFWYRQQPGQSLTLIATANQGSEATYESGFVIDKFPISRPNLTFSTLTVSNMSPEDSSIYLCFPTPQGSKETQYFGPGTRLLVL.

This clonotype was seen a handful of times. The chain recombines TRBV12-3 or TRBV12-4 with TRBJ1-2; D unclear. V dropped 0 bases and J dropped 5 bases, with 4 bases sitting between them. This CDR3 has 12 amino acids. The CDR3 nucleotides are TGTGCCAGCAGTTTAGCGGATTATGGCTACACCTTC. This sequence encodes CASSLADYGYTF.